The clone carrying this T cell receptor beta chain was counted once. What it recognizes is unknown. Trimming pared 4 bases from V and 2 bases from J, leaving 12 bases between. The CDR3 is made up of 15 amino acids. TCRdb called the reads again in MiXCR, with one record for every CDR3 protein. The table shows some 900,000 distinct CDR3 sequences, with 32% occurring only once. The sample comes from a study of T cell repertoires in cytomegalovirus infection. Study in general: Shared public TCR beta signatures pointed to both CMV infection and a matching HLA type.

The chain joins TRBV12-3 or TRBV12-4 to TRBJ2-1, with no clear D. The receptor was derived from a human donor in good health (CMV status not recorded). Some clones in this sample may be carry-over from other donors' samples. The material sequenced was cultured CD8+ T cells from PBMCs, taken from culture after CMV antigen stimulation. CDR3 in amino acids: CASSSRPPPYNEQFF. For the CDR3, the DNA is TGTGCCAGCAGTTCTCGCCCCCCGCCCTACAATGAGCAGTTCTTC.